This T cell receptor (beta chain) originates from a study of T cell responses to AZD1222 COVID-19 vaccine. Study-level results: Baseline antibody screening turned up just 6 or 7 seropositive AZD1222 recipients. The sample set comprised mostly white British donors with more females, and clonal diversity was possibly underestimated. Nearly half of spike-specific TCRs reportedly target variant regions that are unmutated in the B.1.351 and B.1.1.7 variants. Repertoires in all cases were sampled only once the peak T cell response had passed.

The CDR3 extends over 16 amino acids. V was pared by 1 base and J by 2 bases, with 11 bases between. The germline V gene encodes CDR1 LGHDT and CDR2 YNNKEL (reference sequence). Only in-frame clones appear in the TCRdb table, and some are missing; sequencing was by immunoSEQ multiplex PCR. Of 150,000 to 200,000 clones listed, approximately 92% are singletons. This clone occurred once. Its antigen is currently unknown. The sequenced sample was peripheral blood, obtained 28 days after the second dose of the MenACWY control vaccine. The clonotype was recovered from an adult who received the MenACWY meningococcal vaccine as a control. This chain links TRBV3-1 (or the pseudogene TRBV3-2) with TRBJ1-4; D possibly corresponds to TRBD1 (6 bases). CDR3 region: CASSQVGGRTNEKLFF. The DNA of the CDR3 is TGTGCCAGCAGCCAAGTGGGGGGGCGCACTAATGAAAAACTGTTTTTT.